A selection of T cell receptor beta chains follows, all from one sample in a study of Japanese encephalitis immunity and Zika vaccine responses. TCRdb used MiXCR to reprocess the 5' RACE reads, holding one entry per CDR3 protein. In the table there are several hundred distinct CDR3 sequences, about 3.6% of which are singletons. This sample comprised antigen-activated CD4+ T cells from blood, cultured, obtained during a Zika inactivated vaccine study. Receptors originate from an adult woman who received an inactivated Zika virus vaccine. The CDR3 runs from the conserved cysteine through the conserved F or W. D genes are given only for firm matches. Part of the rows lack a size; the others show once, few, many or a class for expanded clones.

abundance,v_gene,j_gene,d_gene,CDR3nt,CDR3aa
large,TRBV7-2,TRBJ2-7,NA,TGTGCCAGCAGCTTAGCGTCCTCTAACGCCTACGAGCAGTACTTC,CASSLASSNAYEQYF
large,TRBV4-3,TRBJ2-1,NA,TGCGCCAGCAGCCAAGTGGAGGGGGTCGTGAATGAGCAGTTCTTC,CASSQVEGVVNEQFF
large,TRBV7-9,TRBJ1-1,TRBD1,TGTGCCAGCAGCCTCGGACAGGGGTCTACTGAAGCTTTCTTT,CASSLGQGSTEAFF
medium-sized,TRBV12-3/TRBV12-4,TRBJ1-5,TRBD1,TGTGCCAGCAGTCCCGGGACAGGCTTAGGGCAGCCCCAGCATTTT,CASSPGTGLGQPQHF
medium-sized,TRBV12-3/TRBV12-4,TRBJ2-1,NA,TGTGCCAGCAGTTTAAACAGGGAGACCTACAATGAGCAGTTCTTC,CASSLNRETYNEQFF
many,TRBV7-9,TRBJ2-1,NA,TGTGCCAGCAGCTTAGCCGGGACCCAGGGCAATGAGCAGTTCTTC,CASSLAGTQGNEQFF
NA,TRBV18,TRBJ2-1,NA,TGTGCCAGCTCACCTTCTACCCGGCTCTACAATGAGCAGTTCTTC,CASSPSTRLYNEQFF
large,TRBV28,TRBJ2-5,NA,TGTGCCAGCAGCCCCCCCGGCCAAGAGACCCAGTACTTC,CASSPPGQETQYF
NA,TRBV7-2,TRBJ2-7,NA,TGTGCCAGCAGCTTAGGTGGCGGGGCCTACGAGCAGTACTTC,CASSLGGGAYEQYF
many,TRBV28,TRBJ1-1,NA,TGTGCCAGCAGTCCAAACAGGGAAATGACTGAAGCTTTCTTT,CASSPNREMTEAFF
many,TRBV10-2,TRBJ2-6,NA,TGCGCCAGCAGTGAGTCGTGGGCGGCTGGGGCCAACGTCCTGACTTTC,CASSESWAAGANVLTF
large,TRBV5-5,TRBJ1-2,TRBD1,TGTGCCAGCAGCATCGACCCGGGACAGGGAATCTATGGCTACACCTTC,CASSIDPGQGIYGYTF
medium-sized,TRBV6-5,TRBJ1-2,NA,TGTGCCAGCAGTTACTCCTACCCCCGCGACTATGGCTACACCTTC,CASSYSYPRDYGYTF
medium-sized,TRBV2,TRBJ2-3,NA,TGTGCCAGCATCGGCAGGGAGTCAACAGATACGCAGTATTTT,CASIGRESTDTQYF
medium-sized,TRBV9,TRBJ1-4,NA,TGTGCCAGCAGCGAGAGAGACGGGCGAGGTAATGAAAAACTGTTTTTT,CASSERDGRGNEKLFF
large,TRBV4-3,TRBJ2-7,TRBD1,TGCGCCAGCAGCCGAACATTGACAGGGAGCAGCTCCTACGAGCAGTACTTC,CASSRTLTGSSSYEQYF
large,TRBV6-1,TRBJ1-2,NA,TGTGCCAGCAGTGTCCCTCACGGGCAGGGAACCTATGGCTACACCTTC,CASSVPHGQGTYGYTF
medium-sized,TRBV19,TRBJ1-1,NA,TGTGCCAGTAGTATAGATCAGGGATACCCTGAAGCTTTCTTT,CASSIDQGYPEAFF
medium-sized,TRBV7-2,TRBJ2-1,NA,TGTGCCAGCAGCTTAGACAGGGGGGGTAATGAGCAGTTCTTC,CASSLDRGGNEQFF
large,TRBV2,TRBJ2-3,TRBD2,TGTGCCAGCAGTGGTCGGGACTATTCAGATACGCAGTATTTT,CASSGRDYSDTQYF
medium-sized,TRBV6-6,TRBJ1-2,NA,TGTGCCAGCAGTTTCGAGAACAACTATGGCTACACCTTC,CASSFENNYGYTF
large,TRBV18,TRBJ1-1,NA,TGTGCCAGCTCAACCGGGTGGGGGAACACTGAAGCTTTCTTT,CASSTGWGNTEAFF
medium-sized,TRBV18,TRBJ1-1,TRBD1,TGTGCCAGCTCGACCGGGACAGCGAACACTGAAGCTTTCTTT,CASSTGTANTEAFF
large,TRBV28,TRBJ2-7,TRBD1,TGTGCCAGCATTCGACAGGGGTCGGCCGAGCAGTACTTC,CASIRQGSAEQYF
many,TRBV12-3/TRBV12-4,TRBJ1-1,NA,TGTGCCAGCACGCCCCGGAGAGACACTGAAGCTTTCTTT,CASTPRRDTEAFF